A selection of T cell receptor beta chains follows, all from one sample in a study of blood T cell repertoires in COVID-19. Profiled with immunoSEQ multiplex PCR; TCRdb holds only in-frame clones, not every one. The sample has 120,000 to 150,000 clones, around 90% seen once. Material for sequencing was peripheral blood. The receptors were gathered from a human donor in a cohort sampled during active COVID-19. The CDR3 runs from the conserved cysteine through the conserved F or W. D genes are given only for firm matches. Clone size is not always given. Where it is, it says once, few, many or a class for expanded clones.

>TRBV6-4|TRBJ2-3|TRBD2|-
CASSSRLASDTQYF
TGTGCCAGCAGTTCTCGACTAGCATCAGATACGCAGTATTTT
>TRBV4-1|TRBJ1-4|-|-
CASSQGGRLNEKLFF
TGCGCCAGCAGCCAAGGGGGGCGGCTTAATGAAAAACTGTTTTTT
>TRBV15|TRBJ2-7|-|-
CATETNRTSYEQYF
TGTGCCACCGAGACGAACAGGACCTCCTACGAGCAGTACTTC
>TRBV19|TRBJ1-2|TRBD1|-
CASSPDRANYGYTF
TGTGCCAGCAGTCCCGACAGGGCTAACTATGGCTACACCTTC
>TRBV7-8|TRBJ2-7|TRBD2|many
CASSLYSGRKYEQYF
TGTGCCAGCAGCTTATATAGCGGGAGGAAATACGAGCAGTACTTC
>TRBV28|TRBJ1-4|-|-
CASSTIGVANEKLFF
TGTGCCAGCAGTACCATTGGAGTGGCTAATGAAAAACTGTTTTTT
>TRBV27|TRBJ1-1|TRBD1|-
CASSYQGGTEAFF
TGTGCCAGCAGTTATCAGGGGGGCACTGAAGCTTTCTTT
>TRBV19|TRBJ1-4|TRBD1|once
CASSILGQGGPNEKLFF
TGTGCCAGTAGTATACTGGGACAGGGAGGACCTAATGAAAAACTGTTTTTT
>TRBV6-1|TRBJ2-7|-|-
CASSEANRKSYEQYF
TGTGCCAGCAGTGAAGCTAACAGGAAATCCTACGAGCAGTACTTC
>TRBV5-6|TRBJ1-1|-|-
CASSLVELNTEAFF
TGTGCCAGCAGCTTAGTGGAGTTGAACACTGAAGCTTTCTTT
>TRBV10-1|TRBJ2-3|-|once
CASLSVDSSTDTQYF
TGCGCCAGCTTGTCGGTGGACAGCTCCACAGATACGCAGTATTTT
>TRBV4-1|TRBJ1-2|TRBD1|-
CASSQMDRGSGYTF
TGCGCCAGCAGCCAAATGGACAGGGGCTCGGGCTACACCTTC
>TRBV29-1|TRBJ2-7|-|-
CSARESYEQYF
TGCAGCGCCCGGGAGTCCTACGAGCAGTACTTC
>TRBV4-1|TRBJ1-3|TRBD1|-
CASSQLGQGAGGNTIYF
TGCGCCAGCAGCCAACTTGGACAGGGGGCGGGAGGAAACACCATATATTTT
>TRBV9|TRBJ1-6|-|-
CASSVGSGWDSPLHF
TGTGCCAGCAGCGTAGGGTCGGGGTGGGATTCACCCCTCCACTTT
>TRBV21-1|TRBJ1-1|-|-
CASSKEGQGAFPNTEAFF
TGTGCCAGCAGCAAAGAGGGACAGGGGGCCTTCCCCAACACTGAAGCTTTCTTT
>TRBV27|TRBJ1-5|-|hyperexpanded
CASSLAGSIWAQHF
TGTGCCAGCTCCCTCGCCGGGTCGATTTGGGCCCAGCATTTT
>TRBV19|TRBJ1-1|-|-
CASSIRGSEAFF
TGTGCCAGTAGTATACGGGGGTCTGAAGCTTTCTTT
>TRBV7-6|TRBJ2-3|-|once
CASSLGQAISTDTQYF
TGTGCCAGCAGCTTAGGACAGGCAATTAGCACAGATACGCAGTATTTT
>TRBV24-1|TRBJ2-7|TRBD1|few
CATSDFSGQGPTYEQYF
TGTGCCACCAGTGATTTCAGTGGACAGGGGCCCACCTACGAGCAGTACTTC
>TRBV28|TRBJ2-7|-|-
CASSSGDKSYEQYF
TGTGCCAGCAGTTCGGGAGATAAATCCTACGAGCAGTACTTC
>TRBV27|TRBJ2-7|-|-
CASRGVDYYEQYF
TGTGCCAGCAGGGGGGTGGACTACTACGAGCAGTACTTC
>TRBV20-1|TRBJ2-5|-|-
CSASLGGQETQYF
TGCAGTGCTAGTTTGGGGGGACAAGAGACCCAGTACTTC
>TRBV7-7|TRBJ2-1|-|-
CASSLVEGAYNEQFF
TGTGCCAGCAGCTTAGTAGAGGGGGCCTACAATGAGCAGTTCTTC
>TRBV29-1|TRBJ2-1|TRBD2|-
CSVMGGRYEQFF
TGCAGCGTTATGGGCGGGAGATATGAGCAGTTCTTC
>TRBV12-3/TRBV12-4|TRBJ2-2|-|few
CASSIRTGELFF
TGTGCCAGCAGTATCAGAACCGGGGAGCTGTTTTTT
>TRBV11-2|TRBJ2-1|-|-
CASSLMGAVGNEQFF
TGTGCCAGCAGCTTGATGGGGGCTGTGGGCAATGAGCAGTTCTTC
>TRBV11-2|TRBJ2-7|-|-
CASSLVEGYEQYF
TGTGCCAGCAGCTTAGTGGAGGGCTACGAGCAGTACTTC
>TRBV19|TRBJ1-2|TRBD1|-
CASSTPGQGYYGYTF
TGTGCCAGTAGTACTCCGGGACAGGGGTACTATGGCTACACCTTC
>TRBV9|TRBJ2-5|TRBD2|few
CASSPQAGGKETQYF
TGTGCCAGCAGCCCCCAAGCGGGGGGCAAGGAGACCCAGTACTTC
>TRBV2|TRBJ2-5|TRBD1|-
CASSGQGAWETQYF
TGTGCCAGCAGTGGACAGGGGGCCTGGGAGACCCAGTACTTC
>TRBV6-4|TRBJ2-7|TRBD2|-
CARSGGGQYF
TGTGCCCGCAGTGGGGGGGGGCAGTACTTC
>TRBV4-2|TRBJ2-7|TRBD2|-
CASSQAGGLAGVGEQYF
TGTGCCAGCAGCCAAGCCGGGGGACTAGCGGGAGTGGGAGAGCAGTACTTC
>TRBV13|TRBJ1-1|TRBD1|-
CASSQGQGDTEAFF
TGTGCCAGCAGCCAGGGACAGGGGGACACTGAAGCTTTCTTT
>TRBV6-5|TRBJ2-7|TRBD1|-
CASSYEGGQYEQYF
TGTGCCAGCAGTTACGAAGGGGGCCAGTACGAGCAGTACTTC
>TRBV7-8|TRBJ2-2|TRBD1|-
CASMAGGPGELFF
TGTGCCAGCATGGCAGGGGGTCCCGGGGAGCTGTTTTTT
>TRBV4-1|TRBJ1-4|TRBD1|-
CASSLRDRGGNEKLFF
TGCGCCAGCAGCCTCCGGGACAGGGGGGGGAATGAAAAACTGTTTTTT
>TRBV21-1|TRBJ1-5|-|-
CASSKALGAGYNQPQHF
TGTGCCAGCAGCAAAGCGCTGGGGGCAGGGTACAATCAGCCCCAGCATTTT
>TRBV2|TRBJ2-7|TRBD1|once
CASSFGQGYEQYF
TGTGCCAGCAGTTTCGGACAGGGCTACGAGCAGTACTTC
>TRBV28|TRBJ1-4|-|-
CASSLSTGFNEKLFF
TGTGCCAGCAGTTTATCCACAGGTTTTAATGAAAAACTGTTTTTT